These 31 T cell receptor beta chains were sequenced from one sample in a study of cytomegalovirus exposure and HLA in healthy donors. PCR used 60 Vbeta primers and 13 Jbeta primers. Clones were read by immunoSEQ multiplex PCR, and TCRdb kept only the in-frame ones, dropping some. The repertoire consists of around 200,000 clones, with 79% occurring once and the leading ten covering about 2.2%. Sequenced material: PBMCs. All receptors come from a woman aged 45 to 65 in good health and CMV-seronegative.

V gene TRBV7-8 combines with J gene TRBJ2-4, with TRBD1 as a possible D gene (5 bases). Germline loops: CDR1 SGHVS, CDR2 FQNEAQ. With 5 bases removed from V and 0 bases from J, the gap between germline ends came to 23 bases. This CDR3 has 19 amino acids. CDR3 bases: TGTGCCAGCAGCCCAGGGCTTGGCAGAGTGAAACCAGCCAAAAACATTCAGTACTTC. Protein: CASSPGLGRVKPAKNIQYF.

V usage is TRBV2 and J usage is TRBJ2-7, with D uncertain. The CDR3 spans 12 residues. Germline V gives CDR1 SNHLY, CDR2 FYNNEI. Trimming left V 7 bases short and J 7 bases short, with 14 bases between. The CDR3, as DNA: TGTGCCAGCACCCGACACCAGCTGGAGCAGTACTTC. It translates to CASTRHQLEQYF.

The chain uses TRBV10-3 and TRBJ2-3; 7 bases map to TRBD1. Germline CDR1 ENHRY, CDR2 SYGVKD. The junction had 4 bases not matched to a gene; V was cut back by 5 bases and J by 2 bases. The CDR3 length is 14 residues. CDR3 nucleotides: TGTGCCATCAGTACCGGACAGGCCACAGATACGCAGTATTTT. Translated: CAISTGQATDTQYF.

This rearrangement joins TRBV4-3 to TRBJ1-1, with a possible D match to TRBD1 (5 bases). This CDR3 spans 14 amino acids. The V end was cut by 0 bases, the J end by 4 bases, with 9 bases between. Germline V CDR1 and CDR2: LGHNA, YSLEER. CDR3 residues: CASSQDLRGTEAFF. CDR3 in DNA: TGCGCCAGCAGCCAAGATTTAAGGGGCACTGAAGCTTTCTTT.

The chain couples TRBV5-6 to TRBJ2-7; the D gene is possibly TRBD2 (5 bases). CDR1 and CDR2 (germline): SGHDT, YYEEEE. V gave up 2 bases and J gave up 3 bases, with 12 bases separating them. The CDR3 covers 14 residues. The chain's CDR3 is CASSLRSGSYEQYF. In DNA form, the CDR3 reads TGTGCCAGCAGCTTAAGATCGGGGAGCTACGAGCAGTACTTC.

This clone has a single count. The genes are TRBV9 and TRBJ2-1, with TRBD1 matching 7 bases. Germline V gene sequence: CDR1 SGDLS, CDR2 YYNGEE. Trimming at V came to 4 bases and at J to 1 base, leaving 8 bases not matched to a gene. The CDR3 runs to 16 residues. The CDR3 loop is CASSRGQGDSYNEQFF. The CDR3 region has the DNA TGTGCCAGCAGCCGTGGGCAGGGGGATTCCTACAATGAGCAGTTCTTC.

CDR3 sequence (DNA): TGTGCCAGCACCATGACCGGGACTAGCGGCACCGAGCAGTACTTC. Residues: CASTMTGTSGTEQYF. The chain recombines TRBV6-1 with TRBJ2-7; 11 nucleotides match TRBD2. V gave up 7 bases and J gave up 6 bases; unmatched junction bases: 11. The germline CDR1 and CDR2 sequences are MNHNS and SASEGT. The CDR3 consists of 15 residues.

The chain employs TRBV7-2 and TRBJ2-5, with 7 bases that match TRBD2. The V segment lost 4 bases and the J segment 5 bases; nucleotides outside the gene matches: 10. The CDR3 is 15 residues long. Germline values: CDR1 SGHTA, CDR2 FQGNSA. The CDR3 DNA sequence: TGTGCCAGCAGCTCTCCTCGCGGGGGTTGGGAGACCCAGTACTTC. This codes for CASSSPRGGWETQYF. The entire variable domain, with the rest obtained from reference TRBV7-2 and TRBJ2-5, is as follows: GAGVSQSPSNKVTEKGKDVELRCDPISGHTALYWYRQSLGQGLEFLIYFQGNSAPDKSGLPSDRFSAERTGGSVSTLTIQRTQQEDSAVYLCASSSPRGGWETQYFGPGTRLLVL.

This clone was observed a single time. The chain employs TRBV10-1 and TRBJ2-1; possible D gene TRBD2, 8 bases. The V gene's germline CDR1 is WNHNN and CDR2 SYGVQD (reference sequence). Trimming stripped 10 bases from V and 7 bases from J, with 17 bases between. CDR3 length: 13 amino acids. The CDR3 spells CATPGGGLNEQFF. DNA for the CDR3: TGCGCCACCCCGGGAGGGGGCCTAAATGAGCAGTTCTTC.

The chain links TRBV6-6 to TRBJ2-5; 12 bases are a match to TRBD2. There are 16 residues in the CDR3. V was clipped by 2 bases and J by 5 bases; unmatched bases: 6. From germline, CDR1 is MNHNY and CDR2 SVGAGI (reference sequence). The CDR3 sequence is CASSYGTSGGQETQYF. DNA of the CDR3: TGTGCCAGCAGTTACGGTACTAGCGGGGGGCAGGAGACCCAGTACTTC.

CDR3 loop: CATSRALTGRYEQYF. CDR3 DNA sequence: TGTGCCACCAGCAGAGCCTTGACAGGGAGATACGAGCAGTACTTC. The gene calls are TRBV15 and TRBJ2-7, with 7 bases fitting TRBD1. Germline trimming cut 1 base from V and 4 bases from J; bases unmatched to any gene: 7. Germline assignment: CDR1 LNHNV and CDR2 YYDKDF (reference sequence). The CDR3 is 15 amino acids.

The chain couples TRBV5-6 to TRBJ1-2; 7 nucleotides line up with TRBD1. Germline V gene data show CDR1 as SGHDT and CDR2 as YYEEEE. The CDR3 length is 14 residues. V was clipped by 1 base and J by 2 bases; unmatched bases: 2. The CDR3 DNA reads as TGTGCCAGCAGCTTGCAGACAGGGAACTATGGCTACACCTTC. It is translated as CASSLQTGNYGYTF.

The chain is built from TRBV19 and TRBJ2-3, with D maybe TRBD1 (5 bases). The germline V and J ends were trimmed by 6 bases and 6 bases, with 16 bases remaining between them. The CDR3 sequence is 14 residues long. Germline lookup yields CDR1 LNHDA and CDR2 SQIVND (reference sequence). The CDR3 DNA sequence: TGTGCCAGTAGAGTTGACAGCCGTCCTGATACGCAGTATTTT. Its protein is CASRVDSRPDTQYF.

This clone was observed a few times. The rearrangement uses TRBV7-9 and TRBJ1-5, with 7 positions matching TRBD1. This CDR3 is 15 amino acids long. The germline CDR1 and CDR2 sequences are SEHNR and FQNEAQ (reference sequence). The V segment lost 1 base and the J segment 2 bases; nucleotides outside the gene matches: 2. Here the CDR3 DNA reads TGTGCCAGCAGCTTAGGCGGGACAGGCAATCAGCCCCAGCATTTT. Translating it yields CASSLGGTGNQPQHF. The whole variable domain, remainder taken from reference TRBV7-9 and TRBJ1-5, is DTGVSQNPRHKITKRGQNVTFRCDPISEHNRLYWYRQTLGQGPEFLTYFQNEAQLEKSRLLSDRFSAERPKGSFSTLEIQRTEQGDSAMYLCASSLGGTGNQPQHFGDGTRLSIL.

The V and J genes are TRBV20-1 and TRBJ1-2; tentative D call: TRBD1 (5 bases). The CDR3 consists of 10 residues. Germline V gene lookup returns CDR1 DFQATT and CDR2 SNEGSKA (reference sequence). With 8 bases removed from V and 6 bases from J, the gap between germline ends came to 10 bases. In DNA form, the CDR3 reads TGCAGTTCCCAGGGTGATGGCTACACCTTC. The encoded protein is CSSQGDGYTF.

The rearrangement uses TRBV9 and TRBJ1-3; D might be TRBD1 (5 bases). The CDR3 consists of 18 residues. The germline CDR1 and CDR2 sequences are SGDLS and YYNGEE. V lost 4 bases to trimming and J lost 0 bases, with 20 bases between them. The CDR3 nucleotides read TGTGCCAGCAGCCCATTGGGGGAGGGAATGCACTCTGGAAACACCATATATTTT. This encodes CASSPLGEGMHSGNTIYF.

This chain's CDR3 is CASSPQTSYEQYF. The CDR3 nucleotides read TGTGCCAGCAGCCCCCAGACTAGCTACGAGCAGTACTTC. The genes are TRBV7-2 and TRBJ2-7; a possible D gene is TRBD2 (6 bases). The V end lost 5 bases, the J end lost 3 bases, and 11 bases lay between the germline ends. The CDR3 sequence is 13 residues long. Germline V gene sequence: CDR1 SGHTA, CDR2 FQGNSA. The whole variable domain, filled in from reference TRBV7-2 and TRBJ2-7, reads GAGVSQSPSNKVTEKGKDVELRCDPISGHTALYWYRQSLGQGLEFLIYFQGNSAPDKSGLPSDRFSAERTGGSVSTLTIQRTQQEDSAVYLCASSPQTSYEQYFGPGTRLTVT.

CDR3 bases: TGTGCCAGCAGCAAGGTAGCGGGTGAGCAGTTCTTC. This gives the protein CASSKVAGEQFF. The chain combines TRBV7-2 with TRBJ2-1; 7 nucleotides align to TRBD2. CDR1 SGHTA and CDR2 FQGNSA come from the germline V gene. Trimming removed 5 bases from V and 9 bases from J; junction bases left unmatched: 4. The CDR3 runs 12 residues.

The chain employs TRBV5-1 and TRBJ2-1; 8 bases align to TRBD2. The CDR3 has 15 amino acids. The trim removed 4 bases at V and 8 bases at J, leaving 11 bases unmatched. Germline CDR1 reads SGHRS; CDR2 reads YFSETQ. CDR3 amino acids: CASSLGLGGTDEQFF. DNA of the CDR3: TGCGCCAGCAGCCTGGGACTAGGTGGCACGGATGAGCAGTTCTTC.

The rearrangement uses TRBV7-2 and TRBJ2-3; 11 positions agree with TRBD2. Germline CDR1 is SGHTA and CDR2 is FQGNSA. Unmatched junction bases numbered 4, after V lost 1 base and J lost 4 bases. The CDR3 spans 16 residues. The DNA for the CDR3 is TGTGCCAGCAGCTTAGTAGCGGGAGGGCGGGCAGATACGCAGTATTTT. This encodes CASSLVAGGRADTQYF.

This rearrangement joins TRBV5-1 to TRBJ2-7, with unresolved D. The CDR3 length is 13 residues. V shed 4 bases and J shed 2 bases, with 10 bases lying between them. Germline CDR1 is SGHRS and CDR2 is YFSETQ. CDR3 in amino acids: CASSIQTPYEQYF. The DNA for the CDR3 is TGCGCCAGCAGCATACAGACCCCCTACGAGCAGTACTTC.

The rearrangement links TRBV18 to TRBJ1-4, with 7 bases fitting TRBD1. With 3 bases clipped from V and 3 bases from J, the junction kept 7 bases outside the gene matches. The CDR3 covers 16 residues. Germline V lookup: CDR1 KGHSH, CDR2 LQKENI. The DNA of the CDR3 is TGTGCCAGCTCACCGTTTCAGGGGGAGGCTAATGAAAAACTGTTTTTT. It yields the protein CASSPFQGEANEKLFF. The full variable domain, completed using reference TRBV18 and TRBJ1-4, is NAGVMQNPRHLVRRRGQEARLRCSPMKGHSHVYWYRQLPEEGLKFMVYLQKENIIDESGMPKERFSAEFPKEGPSILRIQQVVRGDSAAYFCASSPFQGEANEKLFFGSGTQLSVL.

This chain connects TRBV7-8 to TRBJ1-3; D may be TRBD1 (6 bases). The V end was cut by 0 bases, the J end by 4 bases, with 13 bases between. The germline V gene has CDR1 SGHVS and CDR2 FQNEAQ. The CDR3 length is 16 residues. In DNA, the CDR3 is TGTGCCAGCAGCTTAGCGGCAGGGGATGCCGGAAACACCATATATTTT. It specifies CASSLAAGDAGNTIYF. Based on the CDR3 plus reference TRBV7-8 and TRBJ1-3, the full variable domain is GAGVSQSPRYKVAKRGQDVALRCDPISGHVSLFWYQQALGQGPEFLTYFQNEAQLDKSGLPSDRFFAERPEGSVSTLKIQRTQQEDSAVYLCASSLAAGDAGNTIYFGEGSWLTVV.

The V call is TRBV4-1, the J call TRBJ2-5, with 7 bases that match TRBD1. The end of the DNA aligns better with TRBJ2-7, so the J call may be wrong. CDR1 MGHRA and CDR2 YSYEKL come from the germline V gene. The CDR3 spans 16 residues. The CDR3 spells CASSTIMGQPSYEQYF. The CDR3 bases are TGCGCCAGCAGCACCATTATGGGACAGCCGTCCTACGAGCAGTACTTC.

The chain has TRBV18 and TRBJ1-4; TRBD1 might be the D (6 bases). Trimming cost V 8 bases and J 0 bases, with 10 bases left between them. Germline values: CDR1 KGHSH, CDR2 LQKENI. The CDR3 has 14 residues. CDR3 coding DNA: TGTGCCAGCCAGGGGAGCGCAACTAATGAAAAACTGTTTTTT. It translates to CASQGSATNEKLFF. Together with reference TRBV18 and TRBJ1-4, the CDR3 gives the full variable domain: NAGVMQNPRHLVRRRGQEARLRCSPMKGHSHVYWYRQLPEEGLKFMVYLQKENIIDESGMPKERFSAEFPKEGPSILRIQQVVRGDSAAYFCASQGSATNEKLFFGSGTQLSVL.

The CDR3 reads CASSLRQGWNYGYTF. CDR3 DNA: TGTGCCAGCAGCTTAAGACAGGGCTGGAACTATGGCTACACCTTC. The V call is TRBV13, the J call TRBJ1-2; 7 bases are shared with TRBD1. Germline V gene data show CDR1 as PRHDT and CDR2 as FYEKMQ (reference sequence). The CDR3 extends over 15 amino acids. Trimming removed 2 bases from V and 2 bases from J; junction bases left unmatched: 5.

The V gene is TRBV29-1, the J gene TRBJ2-3, with 7 bases identical to TRBD2. Germline V gene sequence: CDR1 SQVTM, CDR2 ANQGSEA. V was clipped by 7 bases and J by 0 bases; unmatched bases: 4. This CDR3 contains 13 residues. In DNA form, the CDR3 reads TGCAGCGGAAGGCGGGAGAGCACAGATACGCAGTATTTT. It translates to CSGRRESTDTQYF.

The V and J genes are TRBV19 and TRBJ2-3; 13 bases align to TRBD2. V lost 3 bases to trimming and J lost 4 bases; unmatched junction nucleotides: 7. The CDR3 covers 17 residues. In germline, CDR1 is LNHDA, CDR2 SQIVND (reference sequence). CDR3 nucleotide sequence: TGTGCCAGTAGTATTAGACTAGCGGGAGGTCCGGCAGATACGCAGTATTTT. Its translation is CASSIRLAGGPADTQYF.

This clone was detected once. The V and J genes are TRBV5-1 and TRBJ1-1; no definite D call. Per germline, CDR1 SGHRS and CDR2 YFSETQ. V lost 4 bases and J 5 bases, leaving 15 bases between the germline ends. The CDR3 is made up of 14 amino acids. The CDR3 DNA reads TGCGCCAGCAGCCCCATGTCCACGGGGACTGAAGCTTTCTTT. Residues: CASSPMSTGTEAFF.

As regards this clone: One end of the junction varies from germline; a read error may be responsible. The chain has TRBV7-9 and TRBJ1-1; TRBD1 matches at 7 bases. CDR1 is SEHNR and CDR2 is FQNEAQ in the germline V gene (reference sequence). This CDR3 is 15 amino acids long. The CDR3 spells CSSRRDSSMNTEAFF. The CDR3, as DNA: TGTTCCAGCAGACGGGACAGCTCCATGAACACTGAAGCTTTCTTT.

The chain uses TRBV6-5 and TRBJ2-1, with D maybe TRBD1 (6 bases). The CDR3 loop spans 15 amino acids. V was shortened by 2 bases and J by 1 base, with 9 bases between the two germline ends. Germline CDR1 MNHEY, CDR2 SVGAGI. CDR3 region: CASSYEGDSYNEQFF. The CDR3 nucleotides read TGTGCCAGCAGTTACGAGGGGGATTCCTACAATGAGCAGTTCTTC.